This TCR beta chain emerged from a study of identical twins. TCRdb independently ran MiXCR on the 5' RACE reads; one entry per CDR3 protein. Here the sample spans hundreds of thousands of distinct CDR3 sequences, around 10% being singletons. This clonotype was observed at least ten times. This CDR3 is 16 amino acids long. Trimming removed 0 bases at V and 7 bases at J, with 17 bases between. Germline CDR1 SGHTS, CDR2 YDEGEE. V is TRBV5-8 and J is TRBJ2-1; D gene ambiguous. This sequence originates from a woman aged 18 to 35 in good health. Sequenced material: memory (CD45RO+) T cells sorted from blood. The CDR3 protein is CASSLVYSSGWNEQFF. CDR3 nucleotide sequence: TGTGCCAGCAGCTTGGTATATAGCTCTGGCTGGAATGAGCAGTTCTTC.